This record looks at one T cell receptor beta chain sequence and its context. Authors' processing steps: How many nucleated cells were present was estimated from reference gene primer amplification. TCRdb's table, derived via immunoSEQ multiplex PCR, lists solely in-frame clones and lacks some. D and trimming come from the DNA, and the V and J calls and clone size come from that table. The sample records fewer than 90,000 clones, approximately 86% being singletons. Germline V gene lookup returns CDR1 MNHNY and CDR2 SVGAGI (reference sequence). The CDR3 is 13 residues long. The V gene lost 6 bases and the J gene lost 7 bases, with 15 bases spanning the gap. This sample was included in a study of blood T cell repertoires in COVID-19. Study-wide context: The United States, Italy and Spain were the sources of the acute and convalescent COVID-19 samples.

Sequenced: peripheral blood. The sequence came from a man in his 70s with active COVID-19. J is TRBJ1-2 and V is TRBV6-6; tentatively, D is TRBD1 (6 bases). The CDR3 sequence is CASSPDTRGGYTF. The CDR3 DNA reads as TGTGCCAGCAGCCCGGACACCAGGGGTGGCTACACCTTC.